This record looks at one T cell receptor (beta chain) sequence and its context. The antigen it recognizes is unknown. No base quality information exists; no much larger clone differs at one position. This record comes from a study of persistence of HIV-infected CD4 T cells (dated by TCRdb to 2020 to 2021). General notes on the study: CMV- and HIV-1 Gag-responding CD4+ T cells were isolated from ART-treated individuals so that antigen-driven clonal expansion of HIV-1-infected cells could be examined. The median time the participants had spent on suppressive ART was approximately eight years. Apart from two participants who underwent leukapheresis at a single time point, peripheral blood samples of up to about 180 mL were collected from participants at multiple time points. The clonality of all cells in each sorted population was measured by TCRbeta sequencing, and the clonality of infected cells was measured by proviral sequencing. Cross-participant TCR cluster analysis included 8 participants for CMV and 6 or 7 participants for Gag.

TCRbeta repertoires were sequenced from genomic DNA with the immunoSEQ hsTCRB assay version 4 in survey mode. Genomic DNA was diluted to roughly 9.2 ng/uL, using up to 1 ug per sample for TCRbeta sequencing. In the authors' own workflow: TCRbeta data were analyzed in ImmunoSeq Analyzer 3.0, with diversity computed on productive nucleotide rearrangements. The improved Chao index was used to estimate lower-bound TCR diversity, and the Gini coefficient was used to estimate clonality using the Immunarch R package. Different nucleotide rearrangements encoding the same CDR3beta amino acid sequence were treated as distinct clonotypes. Differential abundance analysis found TCRbeta sequences that were significantly enriched in antigen-responding cells compared with anti-CD3/anti-CD28-activated cells. GLIPH2 clustered TCRs by predicted peptide-MHC specificity, both within individual participants and across merged participant data sets. Not all clones reach the TCRdb copy of this immuneACCESS table, which keeps in-frame sequences only. Checked studies attribute under half of the gap to unresolved V genes and leave the rest unexplained. That table supplies the V and J calls and clone size; D and trimming were determined from the DNA. Counted in this sample were tens of thousands of clones; more than 75% of them appeared once. Jointly, the top ten make up 13% to 15% of the sample.

What the study reported, not specific to this receptor: Because the TCR analyses were done in bulk, restricting them to just the rare CMV-responding cells that actually carried HIV-1 proviruses was not possible. Within the same sorted populations, TCR oligoclonality correlated with proviral oligoclonality. Significantly lower TCRbeta richness was observed in CMV- and Gag-responding cells than in anti-CD3/anti-CD28-responding cells, and higher oligoclonality was observed in CMV-responding cells than in CD3/CD28-stimulated and Gag-responding cells. Few individuals were included in the study, and only a limited range of antigens was tested. Antigen-responding cells were enriched for degenerate expanded CDR3beta sequences, which suggests convergent selection of CD4+ responses to CMV and Gag.

Reading the label with the study, this specimen's treatment or condition is: suppressive antiretroviral therapy. A pool of overlapping HIV-1 Gag 15-mer peptides was used at about 1 ug per peptide per mL for cell stimulation. Nonresponding CD40L-negative CD69-negative CD45RO-high memory CD4+ T cells were sorted as memory populations depleted of antigen-responding cells. Participants were HIV-1-infected adults who started suppressive ART during chronic infection. For at least 4 years, the participants' plasma HIV-1 RNA had been undetectable, below 50 copies/mL. To be included, participants needed a CD4+ T cell count above 400 cells/uL and a positive CMV serology. Before stimulation, PBMCs were isolated using density centrifugation and then depleted of CD8+ T cells. For around 18 hours, the CD8-depleted PBMCs were stimulated with anti-CD28/CD49d costimulation, a CD40-blocking antibody, and enfuvirtide to prevent new infections. Cell sorting was done on a Beckman Coulter MoFlo Legacy or XDP sorter, and dead cells were excluded with propidium iodide. Genomic DNA was extracted with the QIAamp DNA Mini Kit for samples above one million cells, otherwise with the Quick-DNA Microprep Kit.

The junction shows trimming of 3 bases on V and 6 bases on J, and the gene matches do not reach 8 bases of it. The germline V gene gives CDR1 as SGHTA and CDR2 as FQGNSA. From cysteine to phenylalanine, the CDR3 is 15 amino acids long. Only the CDR3 DNA stays, 45 bases, in frame from base 1. Sequenced material: CD4+ T cells sorted from PBMCs after 18-hour stimulation, taken from a patient who received antiretroviral therapy. The sample's cell subset or site label, in plain terms: CD40L-CD69- CD45RO-high memory CD4 T cells not responding to Gag peptides. The rearranged segments are TRBV7-2 and TRBJ2-1, and TRBD1 matches 7 of the central bases. The receptor was derived from an adult man with HIV who was CMV-seropositive. Here the CDR3 is given as CASSFSDREGNEQFF. Read as DNA, the sequence is TGTGCCAGCAGCTTCTCTGACAGGGAAGGCAATGAGCAGTTCTTC.